These 3 T cell receptor beta chains originate from one sample sequenced in a study of cytomegalovirus exposure and HLA in healthy donors. Primers included in the PCR were 60 Vbeta and 13 Jbeta primers. Generated by immunoSEQ multiplex PCR, the TCRdb table keeps only in-frame clones and is missing some. This table holds more than 95,000 clones, around 70% found once. Sequenced sample: PBMCs. The receptors originated from a woman aged 45-65 years in good health and CMV-seropositive.

The V and J genes are TRBV27 and TRBJ1-2; 10 bases are shared with TRBD1. CDR1 is MNHEY, CDR2 SMNVEV, per germline (reference sequence). The CDR3 covers 14 residues. V dropped 5 bases and J dropped 5; count of bases not matched to a gene: 5. The CDR3: CASSPGQGMYGYTF. The CDR3 region has the DNA TGTGCCAGCAGTCCGGGACAGGGGATGTATGGCTACACCTTC.

This chain links TRBV27 with TRBJ1-2, with 12 bases fitting TRBD1. The V gene's germline CDR1 is MNHEY and CDR2 SMNVEV (reference sequence). CDR3 size: 17 residues. J gave up 4 bases and V 5 bases, and 11 bases lay outside the gene matches. CDR3 nucleotides: TGTGCCAGCAGTCCCGGGACAGGGGGCCTCATATCCTATGGCTACACCTTC. Translating it yields CASSPGTGGLISYGYTF.

This rearrangement joins TRBV29-1 to TRBJ2-6; 8 bases match TRBD1. The junction had 6 bases not matched to a gene; V was cut back by 0 bases and J by 2 bases. The CDR3 length is 17 residues. Germline loops: CDR1 SQVTM, CDR2 ANQGSEA. Written as DNA, the CDR3 is TGCAGCGTTGAAGATCGTAAGGACAGGGCTGGGGCCAACGTCCTGACTTTC. Translated: CSVEDRKDRAGANVLTF.